This is a list of T cell receptor beta chains from one sample in a study of metastatic and nonmetastatic thyroid tumors. TCRdb re-called the PCR reads through MiXCR. There are some 4,600 clones in the sample; around 19% occur only once, and 23% lies in the top ten. Source material: adjacent normal tissue. The origin of the receptors is a male donor with papillary thyroid cancer or a benign thyroid nodule (not recorded which). Some clones in this sample may be carry-over from other donors' samples. Each CDR3 is given with its conserved first and last residue. D genes are given only for firm matches. Clone size appears in some rows only: once, few, many, or a class for an expanded clone.

V: TRBV7-9
D: -
J: TRBJ2-7
size: many
CDR3: CAGSHGDKQYF
DNA: TGTGCCGGCAGTCACGGGGACAAGCAGTACTTC

V: TRBV19
D: -
J: TRBJ2-3
size: few
CDR3: CASSMGSTDTQYF
DNA: TGTGCCAGTAGTATGGGTAGCACAGATACGCAGTATTTT

V: TRBV29-1
D: TRBD2
J: TRBJ2-7
size: large
CDR3: CSVEDPSFGAGGPDEQYF
DNA: TGCAGCGTTGAAGATCCGTCGTTTGGAGCGGGGGGGCCGGACGAGCAGTACTTC

V: TRBV5-6
D: -
J: TRBJ1-2
size: few
CDR3: CASSAGSGGYTF
DNA: TGTGCCAGCAGCGCGGGGTCGGGTGGCTACACCTTC

V: TRBV28
D: -
J: TRBJ2-5
size: medium-sized
CDR3: CASSPTSPKQETQYF
DNA: TGTGCCAGCAGTCCGACTAGTCCAAAGCAAGAGACCCAGTACTTC

V: TRBV5-1
D: TRBD1
J: TRBJ1-1
size: -
CDR3: CASSQSGGPEAFF
DNA: TGCGCCAGCAGCCAATCAGGGGGGCCTGAAGCTTTCTTT

V: TRBV27
D: -
J: TRBJ2-7
size: few
CDR3: CASSFRHISYEQYF
DNA: TGTGCCAGCAGTTTTCGACACATCTCCTACGAGCAGTACTTC

V: TRBV2
D: -
J: TRBJ2-7
size: large
CDR3: CASHSLSSYEQYF
DNA: TGTGCCAGCCACAGCCTTAGCTCCTACGAGCAGTACTTC

V: TRBV7-9
D: -
J: TRBJ1-6
size: -
CDR3: CASSLGGAENSPLHF
DNA: TGTGCCAGCAGCTTAGGGGGGGCAGAAAATTCACCCCTCCACTTT

V: TRBV20-1
D: TRBD1
J: TRBJ1-5
size: few
CDR3: CSALTGVDQPQHF
DNA: TGCAGTGCTTTGACAGGGGTTGACCAGCCCCAGCATTTT

V: TRBV27
D: -
J: TRBJ1-2
size: few
CDR3: CASSLTTVSGGYTF
DNA: TGTGCCAGCAGTTTGACGACAGTTTCGGGTGGCTACACCTTC

V: TRBV24-1
D: TRBD1
J: TRBJ2-3
size: -
CDR3: CATSYQQGVSDTQYF
DNA: TGTGCCACCAGTTATCAACAGGGGGTATCAGATACGCAGTATTTT

V: TRBV12-3/TRBV12-4
D: TRBD2
J: TRBJ2-1
size: medium-sized
CDR3: CASSLVAGGRRNEQFF
DNA: TGTGCCAGCAGTTTAGTGGCGGGGGGCCGGAGGAATGAGCAGTTCTTC

V: TRBV19
D: -
J: TRBJ2-2
size: medium-sized
CDR3: CASSNSGFGTGELFF
DNA: TGTGCCAGTAGTAATTCCGGGTTCGGGACCGGGGAGCTGTTTTTT

V: TRBV15
D: TRBD2
J: TRBJ2-3
size: medium-sized
CDR3: CATSREGRGTKDTQYF
DNA: TGTGCCACCAGCAGAGAGGGGCGGGGGACCAAAGATACGCAGTATTTT

V: TRBV20-1
D: -
J: TRBJ1-5
size: -
CDR3: CSASGYSNQPQHF
DNA: TGCAGTGCTAGCGGCTATAGCAATCAGCCCCAGCATTTT

V: TRBV2
D: TRBD1
J: TRBJ2-2
size: few
CDR3: CASRLGTDGELFF
DNA: TGTGCCAGCAGACTCGGGACAGACGGGGAGCTGTTTTTT

V: TRBV6-1
D: -
J: TRBJ1-1
size: many
CDR3: CASSEWKMNTEAFF
DNA: TGTGCCAGCAGTGAATGGAAAATGAACACTGAAGCTTTCTTT

V: TRBV5-1
D: TRBD1
J: TRBJ1-1
size: medium-sized
CDR3: CASSWDGGGHTEAFF
DNA: TGCGCCAGCAGCTGGGACGGAGGGGGCCACACTGAAGCTTTCTTT

V: TRBV20-1
D: TRBD2
J: TRBJ2-5
size: -
CDR3: CSASSGKGLGEETQYF
DNA: TGCAGTGCTTCTAGCGGGAAGGGTTTGGGGGAAGAGACCCAGTACTTC

V: TRBV11-2
D: -
J: TRBJ1-6
size: medium-sized
CDR3: CASSSTVSPLHF
DNA: TGTGCCAGCAGCTCGACGGTGTCACCCCTCCACTTT

V: TRBV30
D: -
J: TRBJ1-1
size: -
CDR3: CAWARGMNTEAFF
DNA: TGTGCCTGGGCCAGGGGAATGAACACTGAAGCTTTCTTT

V: TRBV19
D: -
J: TRBJ2-2
size: -
CDR3: CASSISDRRGDTGELFF
DNA: TGTGCCAGTAGTATTTCGGACCGCAGGGGTGACACCGGTGAGCTGTTTTTT

V: TRBV7-6
D: TRBD1
J: TRBJ2-5
size: -
CDR3: CASSSGTDQETQYF
DNA: TGTGCCAGCAGCTCAGGGACAGATCAAGAGACCCAGTACTTC

V: TRBV15
D: TRBD2
J: TRBJ2-3
size: medium-sized
CDR3: CATSRGGGGKGTDTQYF
DNA: TGTGCCACCAGCAGAGGGGGGGGAGGGAAGGGCACAGATACGCAGTATTTT

V: TRBV2
D: -
J: TRBJ2-5
size: -
CDR3: CASSEWEYNEQFFGPGTETQYF
DNA: -

V: TRBV12-3/TRBV12-4
D: TRBD1
J: TRBJ2-5
size: medium-sized
CDR3: CASGLQQGEETQYF
DNA: TGTGCCAGCGGGTTACAACAGGGGGAAGAGACCCAGTACTTC

V: TRBV5-6
D: -
J: TRBJ1-1
size: -
CDR3: CASSLAGVPNTEAFF
DNA: TGTGCCAGCAGCTTGGCCGGGGTTCCGAACACTGAAGCTTTCTTT

V: TRBV5-6
D: TRBD2
J: TRBJ2-1
size: many
CDR3: CASSFSGGAYNEQFF
DNA: TGTGCCAGCAGCTTTAGCGGGGGGGCCTACAATGAGCAGTTCTTC

V: TRBV30
D: TRBD2
J: TRBJ2-2
size: -
CDR3: CAWGLAGGNGELFF
DNA: TGTGCCTGGGGACTAGCGGGGGGTAACGGGGAGCTGTTTTTT

V: TRBV12-3/TRBV12-4
D: -
J: TRBJ1-2
size: -
CDR3: CASSLGGTNYGYTF
DNA: TGTGCCAGCAGTTTGGGCGGAACTAACTATGGCTACACCTTC

V: TRBV6-1
D: -
J: TRBJ2-6
size: -
CDR3: CASSPRGANVLTF
DNA: TGTGCCAGCAGCCCCAGGGGGGCCAACGTCCTGACTTTC

V: TRBV27
D: -
J: TRBJ2-2
size: -
CDR3: CASSPEGGGELFF
DNA: TGTGCCAGCAGTCCGGAGGGGGGCGGGGAGCTGTTTTTT

V: TRBV27
D: -
J: TRBJ2-6
size: -
CDR3: CASSPPGTAIWLHLRF
DNA: -

V: TRBV12-3/TRBV12-4
D: TRBD1
J: TRBJ2-1
size: few
CDR3: CASGLQQGEDEQFF
DNA: TGTGCCAGCGGGTTACAACAGGGGGAAGATGAGCAGTTCTTC

V: TRBV28
D: -
J: TRBJ1-1
size: few
CDR3: CASSFGVDRPNTEAFF
DNA: TGTGCCAGCAGTTTTGGGGTGGACCGCCCAAACACTGAAGCTTTCTTT

V: TRBV6-1
D: TRBD2
J: TRBJ2-5
size: -
CDR3: CASSPSAGGVTETQYF
DNA: TGTGCCAGCAGTCCTTCTGCGGGAGGGGTCACGGAGACCCAGTACTTC

V: TRBV6-1
D: -
J: TRBJ1-2
size: -
CDR3: CASSKGRLYGYTF
DNA: TGTGCCAGCAGTAAGGGACGGCTCTATGGCTACACCTTC

V: TRBV6-1
D: TRBD1
J: TRBJ1-2
size: many
CDR3: CASRLGVGTGKPGYTF
DNA: TGTGCCAGCAGACTTGGAGTAGGGACAGGGAAACCTGGCTACACCTTC

V: TRBV28
D: -
J: TRBJ1-5
size: medium-sized
CDR3: CASRVPARLQGNSNQPQHF
DNA: TGTGCCAGCAGGGTTCCCGCCCGTCTACAGGGAAATAGCAATCAGCCCCAGCATTTT

V: TRBV6-1
D: TRBD1
J: TRBJ1-6
size: large
CDR3: CASSEPFIQGYNSPLHF
DNA: TGTGCCAGCAGTGAACCCTTTATACAGGGGTATAATTCACCCCTCCACTTT

V: TRBV20-1
D: -
J: TRBJ1-3
size: medium-sized
CDR3: CSARNTFSGNTIYF
DNA: TGCAGTGCTAGAAACACTTTCTCTGGAAACACCATATATTTT

V: TRBV7-8
D: -
J: TRBJ2-7
size: large
CDR3: CASSLLRDGDEQYF
DNA: TGTGCCAGCAGCTTACTCAGGGACGGTGACGAGCAGTACTTC

V: TRBV12-3/TRBV12-4
D: -
J: TRBJ2-2
size: medium-sized
CDR3: CASRPDPTGELFF
DNA: TGTGCCAGCAGACCCGACCCAACCGGGGAGCTGTTTTTT

V: TRBV9
D: -
J: TRBJ1-3
size: medium-sized
CDR3: CASSRDTVQVNTIYF
DNA: TGTGCCAGCAGTCGGGACACTGTACAAGTAAACACCATATATTTT

V: TRBV7-3
D: -
J: TRBJ2-7
size: -
CDR3: CASSQGQGKTYEQYF
DNA: TGTGCCAGCAGCCAAGGTCAGGGAAAGACCTACGAGCAGTACTTC

V: TRBV3-1
D: -
J: TRBJ2-1
size: -
CDR3: CASSQELAAYNEQFF
DNA: TGTGCCAGCAGCCAGGAACTAGCCGCCTACAATGAGCAGTTCTTC

V: TRBV10-3
D: -
J: TRBJ2-3
size: -
CDR3: CAISESVAGVADTQYF
DNA: TGTGCCATCAGTGAGTCGGTGGCAGGGGTGGCAGATACGCAGTATTTT

V: TRBV6-1
D: TRBD1
J: TRBJ1-5
size: -
CDR3: CASKLTGGGNQPQHF
DNA: TGTGCCAGCAAACTGACAGGGGGCGGCAATCAGCCCCAGCATTTT

V: TRBV2
D: TRBD1
J: TRBJ2-6
size: -
CDR3: CASSGRTGAGANVLTF
DNA: TGTGCCAGCAGTGGACGGACAGGGGCTGGGGCCAACGTCCTGACTTTC

V: TRBV27
D: TRBD1
J: TRBJ2-7
size: -
CDR3: CASSLRGQGANEQYF
DNA: TGCGCCAGCAGTTTAAGAGGACAGGGGGCAAACGAGCAGTACTTC

V: TRBV20-1
D: -
J: TRBJ1-4
size: many
CDR3: CSARPEVNVNEKPFF
DNA: TGCAGTGCTAGACCCGAGGTTAACGTTAATGAAAAACCGTTTTTT

V: TRBV20-1
D: -
J: TRBJ1-3
size: -
CDR3: CSARPPWGVENTIYF
DNA: TGCAGTGCTAGACCTCCATGGGGTGTAGAGAACACCATATATTTT

V: TRBV16
D: -
J: TRBJ1-2
size: medium-sized
CDR3: CASSQSKDYGYTF
DNA: TGTGCCAGCAGCCAATCCAAGGACTATGGCTACACCTTC

V: TRBV13
D: TRBD2
J: TRBJ2-3
size: many
CDR3: CASSSGSRGGRGTDTQYF
DNA: TGTGCCAGCAGCTCCGGGTCTCGGGGGGGCCGCGGCACAGATACGCAGTATTTT

V: TRBV5-1
D: -
J: TRBJ1-2
size: -
CDR3: CASSPRLAPGENNGYTF
DNA: TGCGCCAGCAGCCCCCGATTGGCTCCGGGAGAAAACAATGGCTACACCTTC

V: TRBV7-2
D: TRBD1
J: TRBJ1-2
size: medium-sized
CDR3: CASSTRIGTGSGYTF
DNA: TGTGCCAGCAGCACACGTATAGGGACAGGGTCCGGCTACACCTTC